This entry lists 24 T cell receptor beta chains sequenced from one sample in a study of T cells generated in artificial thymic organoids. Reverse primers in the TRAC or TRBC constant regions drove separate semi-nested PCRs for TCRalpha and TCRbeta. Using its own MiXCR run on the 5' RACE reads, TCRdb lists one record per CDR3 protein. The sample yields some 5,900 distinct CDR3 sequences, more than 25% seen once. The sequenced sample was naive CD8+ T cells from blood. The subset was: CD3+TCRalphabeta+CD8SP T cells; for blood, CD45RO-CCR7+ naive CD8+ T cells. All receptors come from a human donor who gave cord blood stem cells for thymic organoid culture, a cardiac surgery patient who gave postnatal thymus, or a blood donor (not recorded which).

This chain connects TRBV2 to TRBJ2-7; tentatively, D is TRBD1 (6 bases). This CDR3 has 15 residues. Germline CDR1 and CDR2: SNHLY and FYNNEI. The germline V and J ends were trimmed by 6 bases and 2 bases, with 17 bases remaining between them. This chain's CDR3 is CASRKDRSLTYEQYF. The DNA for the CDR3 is TGTGCCAGCAGGAAAGACAGGAGCCTTACCTACGAGCAGTACTTC.

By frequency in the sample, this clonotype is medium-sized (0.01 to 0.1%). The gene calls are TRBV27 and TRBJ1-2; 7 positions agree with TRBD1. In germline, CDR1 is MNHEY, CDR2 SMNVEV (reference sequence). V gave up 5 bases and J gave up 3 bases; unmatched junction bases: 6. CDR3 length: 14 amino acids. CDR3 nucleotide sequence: TGTGCCAGCAGTCCGGACAGGTTACACTATGGCTACACCTTC. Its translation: CASSPDRLHYGYTF.

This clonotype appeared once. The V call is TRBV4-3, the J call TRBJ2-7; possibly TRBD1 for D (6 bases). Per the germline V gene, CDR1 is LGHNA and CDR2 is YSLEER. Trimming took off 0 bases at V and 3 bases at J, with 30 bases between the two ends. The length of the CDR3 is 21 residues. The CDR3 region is CASSQDIGAELGDKPLYEQYF. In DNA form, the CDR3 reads TGCGCCAGCAGCCAAGATATAGGGGCTGAGTTGGGGGACAAACCTCTCTACGAGCAGTACTTC.

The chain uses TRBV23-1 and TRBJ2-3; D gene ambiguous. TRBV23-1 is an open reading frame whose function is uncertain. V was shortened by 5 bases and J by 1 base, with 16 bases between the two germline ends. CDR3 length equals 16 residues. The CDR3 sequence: CASSAVVNNGTDTQYF. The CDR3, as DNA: TGCGCCAGCAGTGCAGTAGTGAATAACGGCACAGATACGCAGTATTTT.

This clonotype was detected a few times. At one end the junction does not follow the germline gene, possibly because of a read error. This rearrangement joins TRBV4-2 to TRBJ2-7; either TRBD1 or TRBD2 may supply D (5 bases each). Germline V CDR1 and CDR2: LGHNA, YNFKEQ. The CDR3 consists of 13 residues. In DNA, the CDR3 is TGTGCCGGCAGCCAAGAGAGGGGAACCGAGCAGTACTTC. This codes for CAGSQERGTEQYF.

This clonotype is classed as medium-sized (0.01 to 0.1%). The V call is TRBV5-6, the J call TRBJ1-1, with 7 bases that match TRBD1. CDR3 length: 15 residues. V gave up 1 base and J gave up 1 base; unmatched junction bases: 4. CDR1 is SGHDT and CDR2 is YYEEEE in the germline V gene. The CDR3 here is CASSLLGGQNTEAFF. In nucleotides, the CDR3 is TGTGCCAGCAGCTTGTTAGGGGGCCAGAACACTGAAGCTTTCTTT.

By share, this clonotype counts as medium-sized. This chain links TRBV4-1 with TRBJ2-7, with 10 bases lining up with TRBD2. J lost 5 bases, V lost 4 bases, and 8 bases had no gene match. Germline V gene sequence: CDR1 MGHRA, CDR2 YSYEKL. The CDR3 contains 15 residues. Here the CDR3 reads CASSPHLAGENEQYF. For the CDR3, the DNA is TGCGCCAGCAGCCCTCATCTAGCGGGAGAAAACGAGCAGTACTTC.

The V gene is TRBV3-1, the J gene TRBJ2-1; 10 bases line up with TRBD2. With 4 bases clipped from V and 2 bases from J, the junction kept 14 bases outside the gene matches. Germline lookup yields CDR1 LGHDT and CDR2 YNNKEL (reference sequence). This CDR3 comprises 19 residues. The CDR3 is CASSRLEAGGQKTYNEQFF. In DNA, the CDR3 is TGTGCCAGCAGCCGGTTGGAAGCGGGGGGGCAGAAAACCTACAATGAGCAGTTCTTC.

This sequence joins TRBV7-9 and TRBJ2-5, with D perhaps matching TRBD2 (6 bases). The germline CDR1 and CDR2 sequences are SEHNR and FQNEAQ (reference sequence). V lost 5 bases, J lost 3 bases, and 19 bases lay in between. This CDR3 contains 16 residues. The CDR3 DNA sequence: TGTGCCAGCAGCCCCCCGGGGGTTTCGAAAAAAGAGACCCAGTACTTC. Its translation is CASSPPGVSKKETQYF. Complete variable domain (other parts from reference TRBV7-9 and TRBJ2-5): DTGVSQNPRHKITKRGQNVTFRCDPISEHNRLYWYRQTLGQGPEFLTYFQNEAQLEKSRLLSDRFSAERPKGSFSTLEIQRTEQGDSAMYLCASSPPGVSKKETQYFGPGTRLLVL.

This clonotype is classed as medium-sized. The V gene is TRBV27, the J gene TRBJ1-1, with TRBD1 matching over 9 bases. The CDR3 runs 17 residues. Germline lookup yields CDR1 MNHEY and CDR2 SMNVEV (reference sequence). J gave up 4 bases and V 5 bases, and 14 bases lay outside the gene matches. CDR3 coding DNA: TGTGCCAGCAGTAAATCGGACAGGGGTTGGTGGTCCACTGAAGCTTTCTTT. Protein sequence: CASSKSDRGWWSTEAFF.

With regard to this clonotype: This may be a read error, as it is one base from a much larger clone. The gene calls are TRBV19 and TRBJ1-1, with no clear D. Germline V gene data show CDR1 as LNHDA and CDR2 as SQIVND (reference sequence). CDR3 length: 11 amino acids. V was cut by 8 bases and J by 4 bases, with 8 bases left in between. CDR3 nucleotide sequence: TGTGCCAGTGAATGGGGCACTGAAGCTTTCTTT. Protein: CASEWGTEAFF.

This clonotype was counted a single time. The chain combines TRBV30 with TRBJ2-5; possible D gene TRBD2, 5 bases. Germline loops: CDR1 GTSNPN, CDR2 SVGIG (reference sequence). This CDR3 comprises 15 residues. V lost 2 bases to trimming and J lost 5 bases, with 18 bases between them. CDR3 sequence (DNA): TGTGCCTGGAGTACCCCTGCGAGGGCCGGGGAGACCCAGTACTTC. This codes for CAWSTPARAGETQYF.

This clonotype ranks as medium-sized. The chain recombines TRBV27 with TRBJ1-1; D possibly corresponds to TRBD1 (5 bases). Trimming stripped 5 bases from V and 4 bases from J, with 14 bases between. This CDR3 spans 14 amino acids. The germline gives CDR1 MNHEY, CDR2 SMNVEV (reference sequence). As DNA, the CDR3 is TGTGCCAGCAGTGGGCCCGGGGGGGGCACTGAAGCTTTCTTT. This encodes CASSGPGGGTEAFF.

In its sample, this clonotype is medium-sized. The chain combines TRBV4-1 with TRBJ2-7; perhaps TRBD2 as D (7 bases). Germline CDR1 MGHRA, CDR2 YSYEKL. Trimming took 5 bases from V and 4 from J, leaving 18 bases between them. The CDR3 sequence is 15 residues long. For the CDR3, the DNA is TGCGCCAGCAGCGTCAGGGGAGGGGGTGCTTACGAGCAGTACTTC. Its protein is CASSVRGGGAYEQYF.

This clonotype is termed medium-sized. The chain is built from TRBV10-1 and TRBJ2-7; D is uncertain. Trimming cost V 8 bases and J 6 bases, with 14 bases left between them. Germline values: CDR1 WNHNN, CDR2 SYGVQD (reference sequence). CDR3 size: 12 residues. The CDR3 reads CASRTTQPEQYF. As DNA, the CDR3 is TGCGCCAGCCGGACGACACAGCCCGAGCAGTACTTC.

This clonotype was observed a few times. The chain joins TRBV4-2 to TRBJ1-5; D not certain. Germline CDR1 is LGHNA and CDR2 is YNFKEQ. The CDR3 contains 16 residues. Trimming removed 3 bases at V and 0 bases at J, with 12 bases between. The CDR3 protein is CASSHFDGDSNQPQHF. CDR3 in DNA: TGTGCCAGCAGCCATTTTGACGGTGATAGCAATCAGCCCCAGCATTTT.

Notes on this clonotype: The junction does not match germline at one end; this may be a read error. The CDR3 region is CAWTQHLGGQTEASF. The CDR3 DNA is TGTGCCTGGACCCAACATCTGGGGGGGCAGACTGAAGCTTCCTTT. The V gene is TRBV30, the J gene TRBJ1-1; possible D gene TRBD1, 6 bases. The germline V gene has CDR1 GTSNPN and CDR2 SVGIG (reference sequence). This CDR3 is built from 15 residues. Looking up the rest from reference TRBV30 and TRBJ1-1 gives the full variable domain: SQTIHQWPATLVQPVGSPLSLECTVEGTSNPNLYWYRQAAGRGLQLLFYSVGIGQISSEVPQNLSASRPQDRQFILSSKKLLLSDSGFYLCAWTQHLGGQTEASFGQGTRLTVV.

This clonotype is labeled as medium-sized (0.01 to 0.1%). CDR3 nucleotide sequence: TGTGCCAGCAGCTTGGGGAACGAGCAGTACTTC. It is translated as CASSLGNEQYF. The chain recombines TRBV7-9 with TRBJ2-7; D unresolved. With 3 bases removed from V and 5 bases from J, the gap between germline ends came to 5 bases. In germline, CDR1 is SEHNR, CDR2 FQNEAQ (reference sequence). This CDR3 comprises 11 residues.

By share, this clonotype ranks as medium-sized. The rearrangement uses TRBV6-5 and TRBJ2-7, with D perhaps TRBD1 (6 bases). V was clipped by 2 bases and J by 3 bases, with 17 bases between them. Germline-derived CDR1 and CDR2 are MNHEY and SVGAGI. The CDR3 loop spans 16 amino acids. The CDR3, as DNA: TGTGCCAGCAGTTACGGAGCGACAGGAGGATTCTACGAGCAGTACTTC. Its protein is CASSYGATGGFYEQYF.

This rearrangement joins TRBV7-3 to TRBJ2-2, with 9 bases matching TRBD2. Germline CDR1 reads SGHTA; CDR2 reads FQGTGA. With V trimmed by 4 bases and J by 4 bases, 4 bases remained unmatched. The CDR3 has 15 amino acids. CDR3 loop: CASSSSSGATGELFF. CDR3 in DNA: TGTGCCAGCAGCTCCTCTAGCGGGGCCACCGGGGAGCTGTTTTTT. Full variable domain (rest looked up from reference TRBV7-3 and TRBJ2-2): GAGVSQTPSNKVTEKGKYVELRCDPISGHTALYWYRQSLGQGPEFLIYFQGTGAADDSGLPNDRFFAVRPEGSVSTLKIQRTERGDSAVYLCASSSSSGATGELFFGEGSRLTVL.

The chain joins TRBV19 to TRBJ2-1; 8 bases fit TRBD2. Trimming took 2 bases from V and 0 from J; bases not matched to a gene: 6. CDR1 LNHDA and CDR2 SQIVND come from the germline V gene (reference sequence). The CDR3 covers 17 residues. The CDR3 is CASSILGGGNSYNEQFF. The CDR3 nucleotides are TGTGCCAGTAGTATACTCGGGGGGGGCAACTCCTACAATGAGCAGTTCTTC.

Here the CDR3 reads CASSYLGEGDWNEQFF. For the CDR3, the DNA is TGTGCCAGCAGTTATCTCGGGGAGGGCGATTGGAATGAGCAGTTCTTC. This rearrangement joins TRBV6-2 or TRBV6-3 to TRBJ2-1; 7 bases map to TRBD2. CDR1 and CDR2 from the germline V gene are MNHEY and SVGEGT. V was pared by 3 bases and J by 7 bases, with 12 bases of the junction left unmatched. CDR3 size: 16 residues.

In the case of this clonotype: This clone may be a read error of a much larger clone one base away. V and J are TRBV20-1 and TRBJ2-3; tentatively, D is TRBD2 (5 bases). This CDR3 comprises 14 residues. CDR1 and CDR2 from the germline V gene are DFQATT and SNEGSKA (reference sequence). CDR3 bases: TGCAATGCTAGAAGGACTTTCGACACAGATACGCAGTATTTT. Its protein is CNARRTFDTDTQYF.

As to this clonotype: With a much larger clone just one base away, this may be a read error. The CDR3 region is CASSLVLGAEEKLFF. The CDR3 bases are TGTGCCAGCAGCTTAGTGCTAGGAGCGGAAGAAAAACTGTTTTTT. The V call is TRBV7-9, the J call TRBJ1-4; D is ambiguous. The V end lost 1 base, the J end lost 8 bases, and 14 bases lay between the germline ends. Germline lookup yields CDR1 SEHNR and CDR2 FQNEAQ (reference sequence). This CDR3 is 15 amino acids long.